Shown below are 8 T cell receptor beta chains from a single sample sequenced in a study of cytomegalovirus exposure and HLA in healthy donors. 13 Jbeta primers and 60 Vbeta primers were used for the PCR. The data were produced by immunoSEQ multiplex PCR, yet TCRdb's version contains in-frame clones alone and is incomplete. Seen here are about 95,000 clones, around 80% observed once, and the top ten hold roughly 5%. Sequencing used PBMCs. All receptors derive from a man aged 25 to 40 in good health and CMV-seropositive.

V gene TRBV7-9 combines with J gene TRBJ1-6, with 8 bases aligning to TRBD1. The germline V gene encodes CDR1 SEHNR and CDR2 FQNEAQ (reference sequence). Trimming removed 5 bases from V and 7 bases from J; junction bases left unmatched: 10. The CDR3 spans 16 residues. CDR3 region: CASSTGGGQTNSPLHF. Written as DNA, the CDR3 is TGTGCCAGCAGCACAGGGGGGGGCCAGACGAATTCACCCCTCCACTTT.

The V and J genes are TRBV4-1 and TRBJ2-6, with D tentatively TRBD1 (6 bases). V was cut by 4 bases and J by 0 bases, with 10 bases left in between. The CDR3 loop spans 16 amino acids. Per the germline V gene, CDR1 is MGHRA and CDR2 is YSYEKL. Here the CDR3 reads CASSLRGSSGANVLTF. DNA for the CDR3: TGCGCCAGCAGCCTAAGGGGGAGCTCTGGGGCCAACGTCCTGACTTTC.

This sequence joins TRBV7-3 and TRBJ2-1; D may be TRBD2 (6 bases). Per germline, CDR1 SGHTA and CDR2 FQGTGA. This CDR3 has 16 residues. Trimming cost V 2 bases and J 0 bases, with 11 bases left between them. The DNA for the CDR3 is TGTGCCAGCAGCTTATACGGGAGAAGCTCCTACAATGAGCAGTTCTTC. Amino acid sequence: CASSLYGRSSYNEQFF.

The genes are TRBV29-1 and TRBJ1-2; TRBD1 matches at 10 bases. The CDR3 covers 13 residues. Germline V gives CDR1 SQVTM, CDR2 ANQGSEA. After removal of 1 base from V and 7 bases from J, the junction contained 3 bases not matched to a gene. The DNA of the CDR3 is TGCAGCGTTGAAGGACAGGGGGCAGGTGGCTACACCTTC. The encoded protein is CSVEGQGAGGYTF.

The V call is TRBV29-1, the J call TRBJ2-7, with D hard to call. The ends were cut back, 1 base at V and 3 bases at J, with 7 bases in the middle. Germline CDR1 reads SQVTM; CDR2 reads ANQGSEA. This CDR3 has 12 residues. CDR3 bases: TGCAGCGTTGAAGTGACGGGCTACGAGCAGTACTTC. It translates to CSVEVTGYEQYF.

The chain carries TRBV7-2 and TRBJ2-7, with 7 positions matching TRBD1. With V trimmed by 4 bases and J by 0 bases, 3 bases remained unmatched. This CDR3 spans 14 amino acids. Germline lookup yields CDR1 SGHTA and CDR2 FQGNSA. CDR3 amino acids: CASSYGTASYEQYF. The CDR3 coding sequence is TGTGCCAGCAGCTACGGGACAGCCTCCTACGAGCAGTACTTC.

V and J are TRBV4-3 and TRBJ2-4; 10 bases match TRBD2. V trimming: 4 bases; J trimming: 0 bases; junction bases outside the gene matches: 3. Germline lookup yields CDR1 LGHNA and CDR2 YSLEER. CDR3 size: 16 residues. CDR3 coding DNA: TGCGCCAGCAGCCCAGGACTAGCGGAAGCCAAAAACATTCAGTACTTC. Its translation is CASSPGLAEAKNIQYF.

With regard to this clone: The sample holds other DNA sequences that translate to the same CDR3. The chain couples TRBV20-1 to TRBJ2-5; the D is unclear. The V end was cut by 6 bases, the J end by 1 base, with 6 bases between. This CDR3 is built from 11 residues. Germline V gene data show CDR1 as DFQATT and CDR2 as SNEGSKA (reference sequence). For the CDR3, the DNA is TGCAGTGCCCCTATCCAAGAGACCCAGTACTTC. Its protein is CSAPIQETQYF.